This passage covers 30 T cell receptor beta chains from one sample sequenced in a study of siplizumab effects on memory and regulatory T cells. Some clones are missing from TCRdb's copy, which holds only in-frame ones; the method was immunoSEQ multiplex PCR. The sample carries tens of thousands of clones, 95% to 98% recorded once. Sample: naive CD8+ T cells sorted from blood. The receptors derive from a human donor in good health.

The chain is built from TRBV5-1 and TRBJ2-3; D not resolved. The CDR3 sequence is 12 residues long. The V and J ends lost 0 bases and 6 bases respectively, with 5 bases between them. CDR1 and CDR2 (germline): SGHRS, YFSETQ. The CDR3 protein is CASSLVGDTQYF. The CDR3 nucleotides are TGCGCCAGCAGCTTGGTGGGGGATACGCAGTATTTT.

The chain is built from TRBV19 and TRBJ2-3; 9 bases map to TRBD1. This CDR3 has 16 residues. Germline lookup yields CDR1 LNHDA and CDR2 SQIVND (reference sequence). Germline trimming cut 4 bases from V and 0 bases from J; bases unmatched to any gene: 5. DNA for the CDR3: TGTGCCAGTAGTAACCCGGACAGGGGCAGCACAGATACGCAGTATTTT. It encodes CASSNPDRGSTDTQYF.

The chain employs TRBV5-4 and TRBJ2-3; possibly TRBD1 for D (5 bases). V was cut by 4 bases and J by 5 bases, with 8 bases left in between. Germline loops: CDR1 SGHNT, CDR2 YYREEE (reference sequence). The length of the CDR3 is 12 residues. CDR3 DNA: TGTGCCAGCAGCATAGGGGAAGATACGCAGTATTTT. Encoded protein: CASSIGEDTQYF.

This chain uses TRBV7-6 with TRBJ1-4; D ambiguous. From germline, CDR1 is SGHVS and CDR2 FNYEAQ. The V end was cut by 1 base, the J end by 7 bases, with 4 bases between. The CDR3 is 12 amino acids. CDR3 in DNA: TGTGCCAGCAGCTTAGAGGGTGAAAAACTGTTTTTT. This gives the protein CASSLEGEKLFF.

This chain joins TRBV9 and TRBJ1-1, with 7 nucleotides matching TRBD1. The V gene end was trimmed by 2 bases and the J gene end by 7 bases; junction bases not matched to a gene: 8. The CDR3 extends over 14 amino acids. Germline lookup yields CDR1 SGDLS and CDR2 YYNGEE. The CDR3 region is CASSVQGGIGEAFF. For the CDR3, the DNA is TGTGCCAGCAGCGTTCAGGGGGGTATCGGTGAAGCTTTCTTT.

The chain carries TRBV30 and TRBJ2-7; TRBD2 matches at 8 bases. Trimming removed 2 bases from V and 1 base from J; junction bases left unmatched: 16. CDR1 and CDR2 from the germline V gene are GTSNPN and SVGIG (reference sequence). This CDR3 has 18 residues. CDR3 amino acids: CAWSSLTPKRGRSYEQYF. The CDR3 nucleotides read TGTGCCTGGAGTTCCCTCACGCCAAAGCGGGGGCGATCCTACGAGCAGTACTTC.

The chain joins TRBV5-1 to TRBJ2-7; 8 nucleotides agree with TRBD1. Germline assignment: CDR1 SGHRS and CDR2 YFSETQ. The CDR3 runs to 13 residues. Trimming removed 4 bases from V and 7 bases from J; junction bases left unmatched: 7. CDR3 DNA sequence: TGCGCCAGCAGCCGAGGGACAGGATGGGAGCAGTACTTC. Amino acid sequence: CASSRGTGWEQYF.

This rearrangement joins TRBV9 to TRBJ1-1; 7 bases line up with TRBD1. CDR1 and CDR2 (germline): SGDLS, YYNGEE. This CDR3 spans 15 amino acids. Trimming removed 2 bases from V and 2 bases from J; junction bases left unmatched: 6. CDR3 bases: TGTGCCAGCAGCGTGACCGGGACAGATAACACTGAAGCTTTCTTT. This codes for CASSVTGTDNTEAFF. Looking up the rest from reference TRBV9 and TRBJ1-1 gives the full variable domain: DSGVTQTPKHLITATGQRVTLRCSPRSGDLSVYWYQQSLDQGLQFLIQYYNGEERAKGNILERFSAQQFPDLHSELNLSSLELGDSALYFCASSVTGTDNTEAFFGQGTRLTVV.

V and J are TRBV13 and TRBJ2-4; TRBD1 might be the D (5 bases). Per germline, CDR1 PRHDT and CDR2 FYEKMQ (reference sequence). The CDR3 is 14 amino acids. V lost 5 bases and J lost 6, with 14 bases in between. The CDR3 coding sequence is TGTGCCAGCAGCCCCCAGGACATGGCAAACATTCAGTACTTC. The encoded protein is CASSPQDMANIQYF. The full variable domain, with the rest looked up from reference TRBV13 and TRBJ2-4, is AAGVIQSPRHLIKEKRETATLKCYPIPRHDTVYWYQQGPGQDPQFLISFYEKMQSDKGSIPDRFSAQQFSDYHSELNMSSLELGDSALYFCASSPQDMANIQYFGAGTRLSVL.

This clone was observed a single time. V usage is TRBV21-1 and J usage is TRBJ2-2; the table's D call TRBD1 went unverified against the DNA. TRBV21-1 is an annotated pseudogene. The CDR3 covers 16 residues. In DNA form, the CDR3 reads TGTGCCAGCAGCCCCGGGAAGGGGGCGAACACCGGGGAGCTGTTTTTT. Its protein product is CASSPGKGANTGELFF.

This chain uses TRBV7-3 with TRBJ2-5, with D perhaps matching TRBD1 or TRBD2 (5 bases each). This CDR3 is 14 amino acids long. CDR1 is SGHTA and CDR2 is FQGTGA in the germline V gene. Trimming left V 0 bases short and J 1 base short, with 6 bases between. CDR3 loop: CASSLTGVQETQYF. The CDR3 bases are TGTGCCAGCAGCTTAACGGGGGTCCAAGAGACCCAGTACTTC.

The rearrangement links TRBV4-3 to TRBJ2-1; 9 bases are a match to TRBD2. Germline-derived CDR1 and CDR2 are LGHNA and YSLEER. V dropped 2 bases and J dropped 1; count of bases not matched to a gene: 0. The CDR3 is made up of 15 amino acids. CDR3 protein: CASSQLAGSYNEQFF. CDR3 sequence (DNA): TGCGCCAGCAGCCAACTAGCGGGGTCCTACAATGAGCAGTTCTTC.

This clone has only one observation. V gene TRBV2 combines with J gene TRBJ2-7, with a weak D call TRBD2 (6 bases). Germline assignment: CDR1 SNHLY and CDR2 FYNNEI. Trimming removed 9 bases at V and 4 bases at J, with 22 bases between. The CDR3 is 15 amino acids. The CDR3 loop is CASSSGGVVSYEQYF. The CDR3 DNA sequence: TGTGCCAGTTCTAGTGGCGGGGTGGTATCTTACGAGCAGTACTTC.

V usage is TRBV9 and J usage is TRBJ1-6; no reliable D call. The germline V and J ends were trimmed by 0 bases and 4 bases, with 5 bases remaining between them. The length of the CDR3 is 14 residues. CDR1 and CDR2 (germline): SGDLS, YYNGEE. The CDR3, as DNA: TGTGCCAGCAGCGTAGATGGGTATAATTCACCCCTCCACTTT. Its protein product is CASSVDGYNSPLHF.

CDR3: CASSQSRGQGNYSPLHF. The CDR3 region has the DNA TGCGCCAGCAGTCAATCTAGGGGACAGGGTAATTATTCACCCCTCCACTTT. The chain recombines TRBV23-1 with TRBJ1-6, with TRBD1 matching 9 bases. TRBV23-1 is sorted into the ORF group, with uncertain function. CDR3 length equals 17 residues. J lost 8 bases, V lost 0 bases, and 8 bases had no gene match.

CDR3 region: CAWRDRDLLVGTGYTF. CDR3 nucleotides: TGTGCCTGGAGGGATAGGGACCTACTCGTTGGCACGGGCTACACCTTC. The V and J genes are TRBV30 and TRBJ1-2; D is possibly TRBD1 (5 bases). V was trimmed by 3 bases and J by 8 bases, leaving 25 bases between them. Germline loops: CDR1 GTSNPN, CDR2 SVGIG (reference sequence). The CDR3 has 16 amino acids.

This chain uses TRBV19 with TRBJ2-2, with D perhaps matching TRBD1 (6 bases). Trimming removed 3 bases from V and 6 bases from J, with 17 bases in between. Germline lookup yields CDR1 LNHDA and CDR2 SQIVND (reference sequence). CDR3 length equals 16 residues. The CDR3 here is CASSINRQDQPGELFF. As DNA, the CDR3 is TGTGCCAGTAGTATTAACCGACAGGATCAACCCGGGGAGCTGTTTTTT.

V gene TRBV19 combines with J gene TRBJ1-2; tentative D call: TRBD1 (5 bases). Germline V gene lookup returns CDR1 LNHDA and CDR2 SQIVND (reference sequence). V was cut by 6 bases and J by 1 base, with 9 bases left in between. The CDR3 has 13 amino acids. DNA for the CDR3: TGTGCCAGTAGCCCCGGGGGTAACTATGGCTACACCTTC. Translated, it gives CASSPGGNYGYTF.

The rearrangement uses TRBV5-1 and TRBJ1-2; 8 nucleotides agree with TRBD1. This CDR3 contains 14 residues. After removal of 4 bases from V and 1 base from J, the junction contained 3 bases not matched to a gene. Germline CDR1 SGHRS, CDR2 YFSETQ. The CDR3 sequence is CASSPGQDNYGYTF. The CDR3 nucleotides read TGCGCCAGCAGCCCGGGACAGGATAACTATGGCTACACCTTC.

This clone occurred once. J is TRBJ2-7 and V is TRBV27; 13 bases match TRBD2. V trimming: 8 bases; J trimming: 0 bases; junction bases outside the gene matches: 7. Looked up from germline, CDR1 is MNHEY and CDR2 is SMNVEV (reference sequence). This CDR3 is built from 16 residues. For the CDR3, the DNA is TGTGCCAGCCAGACTAGCGGGGGGTTATTCTCCTACGAGCAGTACTTC. Its protein is CASQTSGGLFSYEQYF.

As to this clone: The same CDR3 also results from other DNA sequences found in this sample. The chain is built from TRBV4-1 and TRBJ2-7, with TRBD2 identical over 7 bases. Germline CDR1 reads MGHRA; CDR2 reads YSYEKL. The CDR3 spans 13 residues. The junction had 1 base not matched to a gene; V was cut back by 1 base and J by 4 bases. In DNA, the CDR3 is TGCGCCAGCAGCCAAGGCGGGGGATACGAGCAGTACTTC. Translating it yields CASSQGGGYEQYF.

The rearrangement uses TRBV4-3 and TRBJ1-5; TRBD1 is a possible D gene (5 bases). Germline values: CDR1 LGHNA, CDR2 YSLEER. CDR3 length: 16 amino acids. The V and J ends lost 0 bases and 3 bases respectively, with 12 bases between them. CDR3 loop: CASSQESGGHNQPQHF. Here the CDR3 DNA reads TGCGCCAGCAGCCAAGAGTCCGGGGGTCACAATCAGCCCCAGCATTTT.

V and J are TRBV27 and TRBJ1-2, with D uncertain. CDR1 is MNHEY, CDR2 SMNVEV, per germline (reference sequence). The CDR3 runs to 12 residues. The V end was cut by 5 bases, the J end by 7 bases, with 11 bases between. CDR3 region: CASSKLSGGYTF. Written as DNA, the CDR3 is TGTGCCAGCAGTAAGTTAAGCGGTGGCTACACCTTC.

The chain combines TRBV6-6 with TRBJ2-7, with TRBD2 matching 8 bases. From germline, CDR1 is MNHNY and CDR2 SVGAGI (reference sequence). V gave up 6 bases and J gave up 3 bases; unmatched junction bases: 4. The CDR3 has 13 residues. CDR3 in DNA: TGTGCCAGCAGCTCCGGGACTAGCTACGAGCAGTACTTC. Translating it yields CASSSGTSYEQYF.

V gene TRBV7-6 combines with J gene TRBJ2-1; TRBD1 or TRBD2 may be the D gene (5 bases each). V was pared by 0 bases and J by 7 bases, with 10 bases between. Germline V gives CDR1 SGHVS, CDR2 FNYEAQ. This CDR3 spans 14 amino acids. The chain's CDR3 is CASSLAGDLNEQFF. CDR3 nucleotides: TGTGCCAGCAGCTTAGCCGGGGACCTTAATGAGCAGTTCTTC.

The gene calls are TRBV7-2 and TRBJ1-6; no reliable D call. Germline lookup yields CDR1 SGHTA and CDR2 FQGNSA. This CDR3 contains 17 residues. Trimming left V 4 bases short and J 5 bases short, with 18 bases between. The CDR3 DNA reads as TGTGCCAGCAGCTCCCCCATCAGCCATCCCAATAATTCACCCCTCCACTTT. Translated, it gives CASSSPISHPNNSPLHF.

V and J are TRBV19 and TRBJ2-7, with a possible D match to TRBD2 (5 bases). The CDR3 totals 13 residues. The ends were cut back, 1 base at V and 7 bases at J, with 11 bases in the middle. Germline V lookup: CDR1 LNHDA, CDR2 SQIVND (reference sequence). CDR3 sequence: CASSIVDPGEQYF. DNA of the CDR3: TGTGCCAGTAGTATAGTGGATCCGGGGGAGCAGTACTTC.

The chain employs TRBV9 and TRBJ1-1; 7 bases are a match to TRBD1. The J segment lost 3 bases and the V segment lost 3 bases, leaving 5 bases of the junction unmatched. Germline V lookup: CDR1 SGDLS, CDR2 YYNGEE. There are 14 residues in the CDR3. The CDR3 nucleotides are TGTGCCAGCAGCGCGGGGGGACAGTACACTGAAGCTTTCTTT. Its translation is CASSAGGQYTEAFF.

This chain uses TRBV10-2 with TRBJ2-1; tentatively, D is TRBD2 (5 bases). Trimming took 8 bases from V and 3 from J, leaving 8 bases between them. CDR3 length: 12 residues. The germline CDR1 and CDR2 sequences are WSHSY and SAAADI. CDR3 residues: CASHGLYNEQFF. The CDR3 bases are TGCGCCAGCCACGGACTCTACAATGAGCAGTTCTTC.

The gene calls are TRBV7-9 and TRBJ2-1, with D perhaps matching TRBD2 (5 bases). The CDR3 is made up of 14 amino acids. Germline CDR1 reads SEHNR; CDR2 reads FQNEAQ (reference sequence). V dropped 5 bases and J dropped 8 bases, with 16 bases sitting between them. CDR3 sequence reads: CASSGWTGVDEQFF. The CDR3 bases are TGTGCCAGCAGCGGATGGACCGGGGTGGATGAGCAGTTCTTC. Complete variable domain (other parts from reference TRBV7-9 and TRBJ2-1): DTGVSQNPRHKITKRGQNVTFRCDPISEHNRLYWYRQTLGQGPEFLTYFQNEAQLEKSRLLSDRFSAERPKGSFSTLEIQRTEQGDSAMYLCASSGWTGVDEQFFGPGTRLTVL.